A selection of T cell receptor beta chains follows, all from one sample in a study of CD8+CD57+ T cells in acquired aplastic anemia. MiXCR, applied by TCRdb to the reads, yields one record per CDR3 protein. The repertoire has about 95,000 distinct CDR3 sequences, roughly two thirds of them found once; the top ten carry about 62%. The specimen sequenced was sorted CD4+, CD8+, or CD8+CD57+ T cells (not recorded which) from PBMCs. Receptors originate from a human donor with aplastic anemia. Each CDR3 is given with its conserved first and last residue.

j_call: TRBJ2-7
v_call: TRBV19
cdr3_length: 15
cdr3_aa: CASSPGQGKKYEQYF

j_call: TRBJ2-1
v_call: TRBV20-1
cdr3_length: 15
cdr3_aa: CSANSGSTSYNEQFF

j_call: TRBJ2-5
v_call: TRBV20-1
cdr3_length: 10
cdr3_aa: CSARRETQYF

j_call: TRBJ2-7
v_call: TRBV2
cdr3_length: 12
cdr3_aa: CASFRGAYEQYF

j_call: TRBJ2-3
v_call: TRBV19
cdr3_length: 14
cdr3_aa: CASSGTKHTDTQYF

j_call: TRBJ1-5
v_call: TRBV4-1
cdr3_length: 15
cdr3_aa: CASSQLQGANQPQHF

j_call: TRBJ1-2
v_call: TRBV4-1
cdr3_length: 16
cdr3_aa: CASSQITGEGLDGYTF

j_call: TRBJ1-6
v_call: TRBV25-1
cdr3_length: 14
cdr3_aa: CASSPGTVNSPLHF

j_call: TRBJ1-1
v_call: TRBV10-3
cdr3_length: 14
cdr3_aa: CASSESQLNTEAFF

j_call: TRBJ2-2
v_call: TRBV11-2
cdr3_length: 16
cdr3_aa: CASSFTSGGHTGELFF

j_call: TRBJ1-1
v_call: TRBV29-1
cdr3_length: 13
cdr3_aa: CSGWDGMNTEAFF

j_call: TRBJ2-7
v_call: TRBV15
cdr3_length: 14
cdr3_aa: CATSRARASYEQYF

j_call: TRBJ1-5
v_call: TRBV2
cdr3_length: 13
cdr3_aa: CASSEDWNQPQHF

j_call: TRBJ1-2
v_call: TRBV6-4
cdr3_length: 13
cdr3_aa: CASSDGGIYGYTF

j_call: TRBJ2-7
v_call: TRBV9
cdr3_length: 17
cdr3_aa: CASNVAPHVGINYEQYF

j_call: TRBJ2-7
v_call: TRBV5-1
cdr3_length: 16
cdr3_aa: CASSLEGGTPPYEQYF

j_call: TRBJ2-7
v_call: TRBV5-1
cdr3_length: 19
cdr3_aa: CASSLPTNTLTSGSYEQYF

j_call: TRBJ2-3
v_call: TRBV15
cdr3_length: 17
cdr3_aa: CATSRDASGSLSDTQYF

j_call: TRBJ1-1
v_call: TRBV10-3
cdr3_length: 14
cdr3_aa: CAINGGGMNTEAFF

j_call: TRBJ2-1
v_call: TRBV15
cdr3_length: 17
cdr3_aa: CATSRTLAGGPIDEQFF

j_call: TRBJ2-7
v_call: TRBV29-1
cdr3_length: 11
cdr3_aa: CSVRDLYEQYF

j_call: TRBJ1-2
v_call: TRBV19
cdr3_length: 14
cdr3_aa: CASTDRGRNYGYTF

j_call: TRBJ2-6
v_call: TRBV5-1
cdr3_length: 15
cdr3_aa: CASSLRHPGANVLTF

j_call: TRBJ2-7
v_call: TRBV3-1
cdr3_length: 10
cdr3_aa: CASGNYERYF

j_call: TRBJ2-3
v_call: TRBV24-1
cdr3_length: 13
cdr3_aa: CATGDGFTDTQYF

j_call: TRBJ2-7
v_call: TRBV20-1
cdr3_length: 13
cdr3_aa: CSARGTEDYEQYF

j_call: TRBJ1-2
v_call: TRBV12-3/TRBV12-4
cdr3_length: 11
cdr3_aa: CASSFSDGYTF

j_call: TRBJ1-1
v_call: TRBV20-1
cdr3_length: 14
cdr3_aa: CSARDPGMNTEAFF

j_call: TRBJ2-3
v_call: TRBV14
cdr3_length: 17
cdr3_aa: CASSQDLSQAATDTQYF

j_call: TRBJ1-2
v_call: TRBV10-3
cdr3_length: 15
cdr3_aa: CAISESDRVNYGYTF

j_call: TRBJ1-4
v_call: TRBV10-3
cdr3_length: 13
cdr3_aa: CAISDRANEKLFF

j_call: TRBJ2-7
v_call: TRBV11-2
cdr3_length: 12
cdr3_aa: CASRGTVYEQYF

j_call: TRBJ1-2
v_call: TRBV5-6
cdr3_length: 16
cdr3_aa: CASSLPTGGLSYGYTF

j_call: TRBJ1-6
v_call: TRBV6-5
cdr3_length: 16
cdr3_aa: CASSYSGQAGNSPLHF

j_call: TRBJ2-7
v_call: TRBV7-8
cdr3_length: 15
cdr3_aa: CASSLGTGGSNEQYF

j_call: TRBJ2-3
v_call: TRBV20-1
cdr3_length: 14
cdr3_aa: CSAQAGQVGDTQYF

j_call: TRBJ2-3
v_call: TRBV9
cdr3_length: 15
cdr3_aa: CASSLRTGSTDTQYF